The next 30 T cell receptor beta chains were all read from a single sample in a study of blood T cell repertoires in COVID-19. Generated by immunoSEQ multiplex PCR, the TCRdb table keeps only in-frame clones and is missing some. The sample lists about 250,000 clones, roughly four fifths occurring once. Sequenced: PBMCs or T cells enriched from blood (not recorded which). These receptors were taken from a man between 45 and 60 years old who had recovered from COVID-19.

This clone turned up a few times. The chain couples TRBV5-6 to TRBJ2-2, with 8 bases matching TRBD2. V lost 1 base and J lost 2; bases outside the gene matches: 7. There are 17 residues in the CDR3. CDR1 and CDR2 (germline): SGHDT, YYEEEE. CDR3: CASSLLRAGGNTGELFF. The CDR3 DNA reads TGTGCCAGCAGCTTGTTACGTGCGGGAGGAAACACCGGGGAGCTGTTTTTT.

The J gene is TRBJ2-2, the V gene TRBV9, with TRBD1 identical over 8 bases. Trimming took 3 bases from V and 5 from J; bases not matched to a gene: 9. The CDR3 has 16 amino acids. Germline V gene lookup returns CDR1 SGDLS and CDR2 YYNGEE. The CDR3: CASSELTGARTGELFF. The DNA of the CDR3 is TGTGCCAGCAGCGAACTGACAGGGGCCCGAACCGGGGAGCTGTTTTTT.

To note about this clone: The sample carries other DNA sequences with the same CDR3. This chain joins TRBV19 and TRBJ1-3; D is uncertain. Germline-derived CDR1 and CDR2 are LNHDA and SQIVND (reference sequence). V lost 3 bases and J 1 base, leaving 10 bases between the germline ends. The CDR3 is 15 residues long. The CDR3: CASSIEGSSGNTIYF. The CDR3 region has the DNA TGTGCCAGTAGTATCGAGGGTTCTTCTGGAAACACCATATATTTT.

The chain combines TRBV7-9 with TRBJ1-1; no firm D call. CDR3 length: 14 amino acids. Germline CDR1 and CDR2: SEHNR and FQNEAQ (reference sequence). V gave up 6 bases and J gave up 2 bases, with 13 bases separating them. This CDR3 reads CASRLGSANTEAFF. The CDR3 DNA follows: TGTGCCAGCAGGCTCGGGTCAGCCAACACTGAAGCTTTCTTT.

The chain has TRBV19 and TRBJ1-2; 7 bases map to TRBD1. CDR1 and CDR2 (germline): LNHDA, SQIVND (reference sequence). The junction had 3 bases not matched to a gene; V was cut back by 4 bases and J by 1 base. This CDR3 is 14 amino acids long. The CDR3 DNA sequence: TGTGCCAGTAGTAACAGGGGCAGTAACTATGGCTACACCTTC. It is translated as CASSNRGSNYGYTF.

This rearrangement joins TRBV7-2 to TRBJ1-2, with 12 bases lining up with TRBD1. Germline-derived CDR1 and CDR2 are SGHTA and FQGNSA. The CDR3 runs to 15 residues. V shed 5 bases, J shed 3 bases, and the junction held 4 bases outside the gene matches. The CDR3 sequence is CASSGGQGAHYGYTF. As DNA, the CDR3 is TGTGCCAGCAGCGGGGGACAGGGGGCCCACTATGGCTACACCTTC.

The CDR3 sequence is CATSRVGAGGQTQYF. The CDR3 DNA follows: TGTGCCACCAGCAGAGTCGGGGCAGGGGGTCAGACCCAGTACTTC. The chain has TRBV15 and TRBJ2-5; 7 positions match TRBD1. The ends lost 1 base at V and 6 bases at J; junction bases unmatched: 8. CDR1 LNHNV and CDR2 YYDKDF come from the germline V gene (reference sequence). The CDR3 is 15 residues long.

This chain connects TRBV4-3 to TRBJ2-7; D perhaps matches TRBD1 (5 bases). V was trimmed by 0 bases and J by 4 bases, leaving 13 bases between them. The V gene's germline CDR1 is LGHNA and CDR2 YSLEER. This CDR3 is built from 15 residues. The CDR3 nucleotides read TGCGCCAGCAGCCAAGATTGGGGCTTTGGGTACGAGCAGTACTTC. Its protein is CASSQDWGFGYEQYF.

In this sample, this clone turned up once. The rearrangement uses TRBV12-3 or TRBV12-4 and TRBJ2-2; D unresolved. V was clipped by 8 bases and J by 7 bases, with 5 bases between them. The CDR3 spans 10 residues. CDR3 in amino acids: CASLFGELFF. In DNA form, the CDR3 reads TGTGCCAGCTTATTCGGGGAGCTGTTTTTT.

The genes are TRBV7-9 and TRBJ2-1; D not certain. Trimming took 10 bases from V and 6 from J, leaving 10 bases between them. This CDR3 is 11 amino acids long. The germline V gene encodes CDR1 SEHNR and CDR2 FQNEAQ (reference sequence). For the CDR3, the DNA is TGTGCCACCACGGAAGCCAATGAGCAGTTCTTC. This gives the protein CATTEANEQFF.

The chain combines TRBV25-1 with TRBJ1-2; TRBD1 might be the D (5 bases). The CDR3 has 13 residues. CDR1 MGHDK and CDR2 SYGVNS come from the germline V gene. V was clipped by 4 bases and J by 8 bases, with 14 bases between them. The CDR3 protein is CASSVKTAGGYTF. The CDR3, as DNA: TGTGCCAGCAGTGTCAAGACAGCTGGAGGCTACACCTTC.

The chain carries TRBV3-1 (or the pseudogene TRBV3-2) and TRBJ1-3, with 8 positions matching TRBD1. Per germline, CDR1 LGHDT and CDR2 YNNKEL (reference sequence). Trimming cost V 2 bases and J 4 bases; bases outside gene matches: 1. The CDR3 extends over 14 amino acids. Written as DNA, the CDR3 is TGTGCCAGCAGCCAACAGGGGGCCGGAAACACCATATATTTT. It is translated as CASSQQGAGNTIYF.

This chain links TRBV27 with TRBJ1-5, with 7 bases that match TRBD1. The CDR3 has 15 residues. The V segment lost 2 bases and the J segment 4 bases; nucleotides outside the gene matches: 5. CDR1 is MNHEY, CDR2 SMNVEV, per germline (reference sequence). The CDR3 coding sequence is TGTGCCAGCAGTTTAAGGGGGCTGGGAAATCAGCCCCAGCATTTT. Its translation is CASSLRGLGNQPQHF.

This clone has a handful of counts. The CDR3 DNA follows: TGTGCCAGCAGGGGGACAGGGTCCTACGAGCAGTACTTC. The encoded protein is CASRGTGSYEQYF. The V and J genes are TRBV6-5 and TRBJ2-7, with 9 nucleotides matching TRBD1. CDR3 length equals 13 residues. The V segment lost 6 bases and the J segment 1 base; nucleotides outside the gene matches: 1. The V gene's germline CDR1 is MNHEY and CDR2 SVGAGI.

The rearrangement uses TRBV5-1 and TRBJ1-3; 8 bases map to TRBD1. Per the germline V gene, CDR1 is SGHRS and CDR2 is YFSETQ. This CDR3 has 15 residues. V shed 2 bases, J shed 4 bases, and the junction held 5 bases outside the gene matches. This CDR3 is CASSLQTGVGNTIYF. CDR3 sequence (DNA): TGCGCCAGCAGCTTACAGACAGGGGTAGGAAACACCATATATTTT. The whole variable domain, remainder taken from reference TRBV5-1 and TRBJ1-3, is KAGVTQTPRYLIKTRGQQVTLSCSPISGHRSVSWYQQTPGQGLQFLFEYFSETQRNKGNFPGRFSGRQFSNSRSEMNVSTLELGDSALYLCASSLQTGVGNTIYFGEGSWLTVV.

The J gene is TRBJ1-4, the V gene TRBV5-6; 8 bases match TRBD1. The CDR3 has 14 amino acids. Unmatched junction bases numbered 4, after V lost 2 bases and J lost 7 bases. Germline CDR1 reads SGHDT; CDR2 reads YYEEEE. In DNA form, the CDR3 reads TGTGCCAGCAGCTTCGGACAGGGAGTTGAAAAACTGTTTTTT. Encoded protein: CASSFGQGVEKLFF.

The chain recombines TRBV9 with TRBJ2-7; D perhaps matches TRBD2 (5 bases). The CDR3 totals 14 residues. Germline loops: CDR1 SGDLS, CDR2 YYNGEE. The ends were cut back, 2 bases at V and 3 bases at J, with 12 bases in the middle. CDR3 in amino acids: CASSVGISVYEQYF. In DNA, the CDR3 is TGTGCCAGCAGCGTGGGGATTAGCGTCTACGAGCAGTACTTC.

This chain uses TRBV24-1 with TRBJ1-5; D unclear. Per germline, CDR1 KGHDR and CDR2 SFDVKD. This CDR3 spans 15 amino acids. V was trimmed by 9 bases and J by 2 bases, leaving 16 bases between them. The CDR3 nucleotides are TGTGCCACCCGCGACGGGAGGGAGGGCAATCAGCCCCAGCATTTT. Its translation is CATRDGREGNQPQHF.

This clone was recorded a few times. The J gene is TRBJ1-1, the V gene TRBV5-1, with D unclear. The CDR3 loop spans 13 amino acids. V lost 5 bases to trimming and J lost 0 bases, with 8 bases between them. From germline, CDR1 is SGHRS and CDR2 YFSETQ. The CDR3 spells CASRPTLNTEAFF. CDR3 DNA sequence: TGCGCCAGCAGACCAACTTTGAACACTGAAGCTTTCTTT.

This clone was seen only a few times. The chain uses TRBV28 and TRBJ2-7; TRBD1 aligns across 7 bases. Germline CDR1 is MDHEN and CDR2 is SYDVKM. The CDR3 extends over 17 amino acids. V was clipped by 3 bases and J by 3 bases; unmatched bases: 14. CDR3 bases: TGTGCCAGCAGTTTTTCGGCAACAGGGGAAGGCGGCTACGAGCAGTACTTC. Protein product: CASSFSATGEGGYEQYF.

The chain is built from TRBV6-5 and TRBJ1-1; D is unclear. From germline, CDR1 is MNHEY and CDR2 SVGAGI. The CDR3 has 15 amino acids. Trimming shortened V by 11 bases and J by 0 bases, and 19 bases separated the two germline ends. The CDR3 is CASTGPTKMNTEAFF. In nucleotides, the CDR3 is TGTGCCTCCACTGGGCCGACCAAAATGAACACTGAAGCTTTCTTT.

The chain carries TRBV9 and TRBJ2-3, with a possible D match to TRBD2 (6 bases). The CDR3 runs 14 residues. The germline gives CDR1 SGDLS, CDR2 YYNGEE. Deletions cut 2 bases from V and 5 bases from J, with 12 bases between. The CDR3 DNA is TGTGCCAGCAGCGTCCGGGACTGGGGAGATACGCAGTATTTT. This encodes CASSVRDWGDTQYF. The full variable domain, in which reference TRBV9 and TRBJ2-3 provide the parts outside the CDR3, is DSGVTQTPKHLITATGQRVTLRCSPRSGDLSVYWYQQSLDQGLQFLIQYYNGEERAKGNILERFSAQQFPDLHSELNLSSLELGDSALYFCASSVRDWGDTQYFGPGTRLTVL.

V gene TRBV11-3 combines with J gene TRBJ1-3; D gene ambiguous. CDR3 length: 15 amino acids. The germline gives CDR1 SGHNT, CDR2 YENEEA. Trimming took off 1 base at V and 3 bases at J, with 10 bases between the two ends. The CDR3 DNA follows: TGTGCCAGCAGCTTAGTGGGGAGCGGTGGAAACACCATATATTTT. Its translation: CASSLVGSGGNTIYF.

The CDR3 DNA follows: TGTGCCAGCAGCTTCCGCGAGCGTAGGCAGCCCCAGCATTTT. Translating it yields CASSFRERRQPQHF. The chain uses TRBV7-2 and TRBJ1-5; the D is unclear. V lost 3 bases and J lost 7, with 13 bases in between. Germline V CDR1 and CDR2: SGHTA, FQGNSA. The CDR3 sequence is 14 residues long.

J is TRBJ2-2 and V is TRBV4-1; 7 bases are a match to TRBD1. CDR1 and CDR2 (germline): MGHRA, YSYEKL. The CDR3 covers 18 residues. V trimming: 0 bases; J trimming: 2 bases; junction bases outside the gene matches: 9. The CDR3 DNA reads TGCGCCAGCAGCCAAGATGGGGCCGGGACAGCCAACACCGGGGAGCTGTTTTTT. Translated, it gives CASSQDGAGTANTGELFF.

CDR3 in DNA: TGTGCCAGTAGGATCCAGGGAGGGGAAAAACTGTTTTTT. Protein sequence: CASRIQGGEKLFF. The chain couples TRBV19 to TRBJ1-4; weak D call: TRBD1 (5 bases). With 6 bases removed from V and 8 bases from J, the gap between germline ends came to 13 bases. The V gene's germline CDR1 is LNHDA and CDR2 SQIVND (reference sequence). The CDR3 is made up of 13 amino acids.

The V and J genes are TRBV24-1 and TRBJ2-1, with 9 bases that match TRBD2. The germline V gene encodes CDR1 KGHDR and CDR2 SFDVKD. V was pared by 0 bases and J by 4 bases, with 3 bases of the junction left unmatched. CDR3 length: 16 residues. Here the CDR3 DNA reads TGTGCCACCAGTGATTTGGGGCTAGCGGGGTACAATGAGCAGTTCTTC. As protein: CATSDLGLAGYNEQFF.

The chain recombines TRBV7-9 with TRBJ2-7; the match to TRBD2 covers 15 bases. With 5 bases clipped from V and 5 bases from J, the junction kept 4 bases outside the gene matches. The V gene's germline CDR1 is SEHNR and CDR2 FQNEAQ (reference sequence). The CDR3 extends over 15 amino acids. The CDR3 here is CASSRTSGGDHEQYF. The CDR3 nucleotides are TGTGCCAGCAGCCGGACTAGCGGGGGGGACCACGAGCAGTACTTC.

This clone was counted only a few times. The J gene is TRBJ2-4, the V gene TRBV6-2 or TRBV6-3; tentatively, D is TRBD2 (6 bases). Trimming shortened V by 4 bases and J by 10 bases, and 26 bases separated the two germline ends. This CDR3 is built from 17 residues. Germline CDR1 and CDR2: MNHEY and SVGEGT. In DNA form, the CDR3 reads TGTGCCAGCAGTTCCAATTTACCGGGAGCCTATTCCAATATTCAGTACTTC. The encoded protein is CASSSNLPGAYSNIQYF.

CDR3 region: CASSLGTSGSVNIQYF. DNA for the CDR3: TGTGCCAGCAGCTTAGGGACTAGCGGGAGTGTAAACATTCAGTACTTC. V gene TRBV7-6 combines with J gene TRBJ2-4; 13 bases agree with TRBD2. With V trimmed by 1 base and J by 6 bases, 3 bases remained unmatched. There are 16 residues in the CDR3. Germline-derived CDR1 and CDR2 are SGHVS and FNYEAQ.